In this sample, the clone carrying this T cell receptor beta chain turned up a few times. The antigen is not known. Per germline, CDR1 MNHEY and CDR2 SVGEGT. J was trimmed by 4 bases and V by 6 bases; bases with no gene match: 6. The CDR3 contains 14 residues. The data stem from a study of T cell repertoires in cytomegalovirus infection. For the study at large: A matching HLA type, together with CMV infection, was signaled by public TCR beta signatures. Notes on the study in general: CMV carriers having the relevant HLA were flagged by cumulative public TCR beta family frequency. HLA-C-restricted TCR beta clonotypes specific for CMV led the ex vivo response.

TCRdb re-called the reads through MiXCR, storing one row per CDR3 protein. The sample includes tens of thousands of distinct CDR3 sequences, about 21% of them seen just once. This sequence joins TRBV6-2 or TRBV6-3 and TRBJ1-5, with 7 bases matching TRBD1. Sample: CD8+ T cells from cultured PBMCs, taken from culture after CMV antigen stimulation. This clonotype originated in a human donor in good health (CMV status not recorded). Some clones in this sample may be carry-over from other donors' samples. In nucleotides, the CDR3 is TGTGCCAGCAGAAGAGGGACAGCAAATCAGCCCCAGCATTTT. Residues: CASRRGTANQPQHF.